These T cell receptor beta chains were read from a single sample in a study of T cell clonotyping in hematopoietic cell transplantation. Assay used: immunoSEQ multiplex PCR; TCRdb lists only in-frame clones, some missing. The data hold 46,000 or so clones, with 80% to 90% observed a single time. The input for sequencing was peripheral blood mononuclear cells, taken before stem cell transplant. The receptors come from a man between 60 and 75 years old with biphenotypic leukemia. Some clones in this sample may be carry-over from other donors' samples. Each CDR3 is given with its conserved first and last residue. D genes are given only for firm matches. Only part of the rows carry a size: once, few, many, or a class if the clone is expanded.

j_call d_call clone_size v_call cdr3_nt cdr3_aa
TRBJ2-7 - - TRBV6-6 TGTGCCAGTCGGGTGGATGCCTACGAGCAGTACTTC CASRVDAYEQYF
TRBJ2-7 - - TRBV11-2 TGTGCCAGCAGCCGATCAGGGGCGACCTACGAGCAGTACTTC CASSRSGATYEQYF
TRBJ2-5 TRBD2 - TRBV30 TGTGCCTGGAGTCAGGGGACTAGGGAGACCCAGTACTTC CAWSQGTRETQYF
TRBJ2-7 - - TRBV5-1 TGCGCCAGCAGCCCGGACACATTGGGAACCTACGAGCAGTACTTC CASSPDTLGTYEQYF
TRBJ1-1 - once TRBV14 TGTGCCAGCAGCAGGGCGACAGGATTAGGATACACTGAAGCTTTCTTT CASSRATGLGYTEAFF
TRBJ1-2 TRBD1 - TRBV25-1 TGTGCCAGCGTAGGGACAGCCAACTATGGCTACACCTTC CASVGTANYGYTF
TRBJ2-7 TRBD2 - TRBV2 TGTGCCAGCAGAATTAGACTAGCGGGAGTTTACGAGCAGTACTTC CASRIRLAGVYEQYF
TRBJ2-5 - - TRBV28 TGTGCCAGCAGTTTCCTTACTAGAAACCAAGAGACCCAGTACTTC CASSFLTRNQETQYF
TRBJ1-1 - once TRBV7-2 TGTGCCAGCAGCTTAGGGTCACCCGTGGGCACTGAAGCTTTCTTT CASSLGSPVGTEAFF
TRBJ2-7 - - TRBV27 TGTGCCAGCAGTTTAACCCGGGAACCTAGGTTCGAGCAGTACTTC CASSLTREPRFEQYF
TRBJ1-4 - - TRBV6-5 TGTGCCAGCAGCCTCGCGGGGAATGAAAAACTGTTTTTT CASSLAGNEKLFF
TRBJ2-3 - - TRBV4-2 TGTGCCAGCAGCCAATCGGCGCTAAACCCTTCCACAGATACGCAGTATTTT CASSQSALNPSTDTQYF
TRBJ1-1 TRBD1 few TRBV14 TGTGCCAGCAGCCAACCTGGACAGGTGAACACTGAAGCTTTCTTT CASSQPGQVNTEAFF
TRBJ2-7 - - TRBV7-8 TGTGCCAGCAGCTTACAGGAGCTCTACGAGCAGTACTTC CASSLQELYEQYF
TRBJ2-3 - few TRBV7-9 TGTGCCAGCAGCCCTTCAGGGAACACAGATACGCAGTATTTT CASSPSGNTDTQYF
TRBJ1-4 - - TRBV19 TGTGCCAGTACCAAGAGGGGTCCTTGGACCAATGAAAAACTGTTTTTT CASTKRGPWTNEKLFF
TRBJ1-4 - - TRBV27 TGTGCCAGCAGTTTATTAGGCAGGGGAGATGAAAAACTGTTTTTT CASSLLGRGDEKLFF
TRBJ1-1 - - TRBV7-9 TGTGCCAGCAGCTTTTTCGTGGACAGTTTCACTGAAGCTTTCTTT CASSFFVDSFTEAFF
TRBJ2-7 - - TRBV20-1 TGCAGTGCCTCACCCCCCGGGAACCAGTACTTC CSASPPGNQYF
TRBJ2-2 - once TRBV10-1 TGCGCCAGCAGTGTTGGGAACAGAAGGAACACCGGGGAGCTGTTTTTT CASSVGNRRNTGELFF
TRBJ2-1 - - TRBV6-4 TGTGCCAGCAGTCCCGATGAGGGGAATGAGCAGTTCTTC CASSPDEGNEQFF
TRBJ1-2 - - TRBV15 TGTGCCACCAGCCGGAACCAGGGAGACTATGGCTACACCTTC CATSRNQGDYGYTF
TRBJ2-3 - - TRBV19 TGTGCCAGTAGCATGTCAGCGGCTAGCACAGATACGCAGTATTTT CASSMSAASTDTQYF
TRBJ2-2 TRBD1 - TRBV11-2 TGTGCCAGCAGCTTAGAAGGGGGCAGAAAGCTGTTTTTT CASSLEGGRKLFF
TRBJ2-7 - - TRBV5-6 TGTGCCAGCAGCTTCCGGGACTACGAGCAGTACTTC CASSFRDYEQYF
TRBJ1-2 TRBD1 - TRBV9 TGTGCCAGCAGTCCGCAGGGGGATAAAGCTAACTATGGCTACACCTTC CASSPQGDKANYGYTF
TRBJ2-7 TRBD1 - TRBV9 TGTGCCAGCAGCGTAGGACAGGGGGTCTACGAGCAGTACTTC CASSVGQGVYEQYF
TRBJ2-2 - - TRBV5-1 TGCGCCAGCAGCTCGCGGGGACTGAACACCGGGGAGCTGTTTTTT CASSSRGLNTGELFF
TRBJ1-2 TRBD1 medium-sized TRBV5-5 TGTGCCAGCAGCTTGAGGATTGGCGGGACAGGGGGCTTTGGCTACACCTTC CASSLRIGGTGGFGYTF
TRBJ1-1 - - TRBV19 TGTGCCAGTAGTTCCAGGGGTCTGAACACTGAAGCTTTCTTT CASSSRGLNTEAFF
TRBJ1-2 - - TRBV5-6 TGTGCCAGCAGCTTCCCCCAGGGGCGAGATTATGGCTACACCTTC CASSFPQGRDYGYTF
TRBJ1-2 - once TRBV30 TGTGCCTGGAGTGTATTTTGGGGAGGAGGAAACTATGGCTACACCTTC CAWSVFWGGGNYGYTF
TRBJ2-2 TRBD2 - TRBV4-3 TGCGCCAGCAGCCACTTCCTAGCGGGAGGGCCGGCCGGGGAGCTGTTTTTT CASSHFLAGGPAGELFF
TRBJ2-2 - - TRBV10-3 TGTGCCATCAGTGTGGAGTCGGGCGGCGGAGGGACCGGGGAGCTGTTTTTT CAISVESGGGGTGELFF
TRBJ2-1 - - TRBV20-1 TGCAGTGCTAGAGGGGTACCTGAGCAGTTCTTC CSARGVPEQFF
TRBJ1-5 - - TRBV11-2 TGTGCCAGCAGCTTAGATGGTACAAATCAGCCCCAGCATTTT CASSLDGTNQPQHF
TRBJ1-1 TRBD1 - TRBV28 TGTGCCAGCACCGGGGCGGGACAGGGACAGACTGAAGCTTTCTTT CASTGAGQGQTEAFF
TRBJ2-3 - - TRBV28 TGTGCCAGCAGTTCCCGGACTGGAGGGACAGATACGCAGTATTTT CASSSRTGGTDTQYF
TRBJ2-2 - - TRBV28 TGTGCCAGCAGTTGGTTAGATCCCACCGGGGAGCTGTTTTTT CASSWLDPTGELFF
TRBJ2-7 TRBD2 - TRBV19 TGTGCCAGTAGTATTGGGTCTAGCGGGAGGAACGGAGAGCAGTACTTC CASSIGSSGRNGEQYF
TRBJ2-5 - - TRBV20-1 TGCAGTGTCGCCCTAGCGGAGACCCAGTACTTC CSVALAETQYF
TRBJ1-3 - - TRBV6-4 TGTGCCAGCAGCGCCCAGTATTTCCAGGGGACCATATATTTT CASSAQYFQGTIYF
TRBJ2-3 - few TRBV6-1 TGTGCCAGCAGTGAAGCTCTAGCTTACACAGATACGCAGTATTTT CASSEALAYTDTQYF
TRBJ1-5 - - TRBV28 TGTGCCAGCAGTTTATTGCGGGAGGGCGGGCCCCAGCATTTT CASSLLREGGPQHF
TRBJ1-5 - - TRBV7-6 TGTGCCAGCAGCTTAGGGGTTTTTAATCAGCCCCAGCATTTT CASSLGVFNQPQHF
TRBJ1-4 - - TRBV9 TGTGCCAGCAGTCCAGGGACCTTCGCAACTAATGAAAAACTGTTTTTT CASSPGTFATNEKLFF